At least ten counts were recorded for the clone carrying this T cell receptor beta chain. The antigen is not known. The source of the sample is a study of breast tumors, draining lymph nodes, adjacent tissues. Study findings and constraints: Tumor repertoires ranked between lymph nodes and nontumor tissue in diversity, with V and J gene preferences. Compared with basal-like, luminal-like tumors shared significantly more repertoire with nontumor tissue. That most tumor T cells come from lymph nodes remained unproven.

Breast cancer patients provided tissue from their axillary draining lymph nodes. In TCRdb, the multiplex PCR reads were re-called with MiXCR into one record per CDR3 protein. The sample gives around 150,000 distinct CDR3 sequences, about 31% of which show up once; 2.3% is in the top ten. The junction had 9 bases not matched to a gene; V was cut back by 6 bases and J by 7 bases. CDR1 and CDR2 from the germline V gene are MNHEY and SVGAGI. The CDR3 runs to 14 residues. The genes are TRBV6-5 and TRBJ2-4; 7 bases map to TRBD2. The sequence derives from a female donor with breast cancer. Some clones in this sample may be carry-over from other donors' samples. The specimen was axillary lymph node tissue. The CDR3 nucleotides read TGTGCCAGCAGCCAAGAGGGAGGGTGGAACATTCAGTACTTC. This translates into CASSQEGGWNIQYF.